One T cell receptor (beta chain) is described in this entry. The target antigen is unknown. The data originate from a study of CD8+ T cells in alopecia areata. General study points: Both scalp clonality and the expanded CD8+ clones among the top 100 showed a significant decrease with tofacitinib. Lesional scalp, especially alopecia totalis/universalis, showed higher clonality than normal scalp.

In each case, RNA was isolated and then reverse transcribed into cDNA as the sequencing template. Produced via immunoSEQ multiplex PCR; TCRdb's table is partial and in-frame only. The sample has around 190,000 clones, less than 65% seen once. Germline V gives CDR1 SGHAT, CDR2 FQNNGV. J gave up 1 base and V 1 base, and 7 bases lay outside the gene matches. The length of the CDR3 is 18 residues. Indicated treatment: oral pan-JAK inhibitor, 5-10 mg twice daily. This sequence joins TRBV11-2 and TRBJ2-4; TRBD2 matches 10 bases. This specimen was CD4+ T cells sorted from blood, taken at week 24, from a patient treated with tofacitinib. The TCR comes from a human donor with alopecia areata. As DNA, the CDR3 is TGTGCCAGCAGCTTAGCGCTAGCGGGGGATGGGGCCAAAAACATTCAGTACTTC. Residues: CASSLALAGDGAKNIQYF.